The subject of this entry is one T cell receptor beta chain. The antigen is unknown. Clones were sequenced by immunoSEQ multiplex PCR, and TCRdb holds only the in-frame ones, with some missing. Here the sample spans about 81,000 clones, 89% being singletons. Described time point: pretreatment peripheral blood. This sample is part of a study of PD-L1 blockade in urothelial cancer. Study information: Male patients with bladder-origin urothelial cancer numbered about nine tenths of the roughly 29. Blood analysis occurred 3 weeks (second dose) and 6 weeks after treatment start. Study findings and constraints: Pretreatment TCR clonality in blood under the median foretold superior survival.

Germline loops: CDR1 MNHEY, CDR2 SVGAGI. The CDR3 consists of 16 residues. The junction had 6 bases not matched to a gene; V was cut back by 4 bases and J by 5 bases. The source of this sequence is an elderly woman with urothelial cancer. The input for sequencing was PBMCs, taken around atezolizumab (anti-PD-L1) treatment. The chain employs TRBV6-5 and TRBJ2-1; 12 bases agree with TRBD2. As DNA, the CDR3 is TGTGCCAGCAGTTCTCCCCGGACTAGCGGGAACAATGAGCAGTTCTTC. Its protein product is CASSSPRTSGNNEQFF.